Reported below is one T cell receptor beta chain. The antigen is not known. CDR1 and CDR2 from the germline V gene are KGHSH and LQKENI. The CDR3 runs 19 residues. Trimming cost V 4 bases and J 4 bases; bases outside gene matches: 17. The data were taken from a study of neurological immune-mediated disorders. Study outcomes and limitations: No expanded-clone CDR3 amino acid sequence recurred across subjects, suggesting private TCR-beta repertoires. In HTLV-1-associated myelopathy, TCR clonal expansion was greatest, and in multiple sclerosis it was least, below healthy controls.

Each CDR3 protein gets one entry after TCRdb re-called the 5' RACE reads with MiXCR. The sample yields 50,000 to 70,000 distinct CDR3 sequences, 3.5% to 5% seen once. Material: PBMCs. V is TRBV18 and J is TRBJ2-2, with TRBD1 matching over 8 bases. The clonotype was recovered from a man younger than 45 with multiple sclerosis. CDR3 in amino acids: CASSLTTGTGRGSTGELFF. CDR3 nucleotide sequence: TGTGCCAGCTCACTAACGACCGGGACAGGACGAGGAAGCACCGGGGAGCTGTTTTTT.